Below, 32 T cell receptor beta chains from the same sample are listed, as sequenced in a study of radiotherapy plus CTLA-4 blockade in lung cancer. TCRdb's copy holds only in-frame clones and misses some; the assay was immunoSEQ multiplex PCR. This table holds fewer than 65,000 clones, 82% found once. The sequences come from peripheral blood, collected from a patient treated with radiotherapy plus ipilimumab. All receptors come from a human donor with non-small cell lung cancer whose response to radiotherapy plus ipilimumab could not be evaluated.

The sample holds a few counts of this clone. The chain uses TRBV5-5 and TRBJ2-5, with TRBD2 identical over 16 bases. The junction had 3 bases not matched to a gene; V was cut back by 4 bases and J by 3 bases. Germline-derived CDR1 and CDR2 are SGHKS and YYEKEE (reference sequence). The CDR3 runs to 16 residues. CDR3 residues: CASSKGLAGGKETQYF. The DNA for the CDR3 is TGTGCCAGCAGCAAGGGACTAGCGGGGGGGAAAGAGACCCAGTACTTC.

This clone was counted many times. The sample contains more than one DNA sequence encoding this CDR3. The chain joins TRBV11-2 to TRBJ2-1; 10 nucleotides line up with TRBD2. This CDR3 is 16 amino acids long. Germline V gives CDR1 SGHAT, CDR2 FQNNGV. Trimming took 3 bases from V and 9 from J; bases not matched to a gene: 11. CDR3 nucleotide sequence: TGTGCCAGCAGCTTTTCAGCGGGAGGGGGCGGGGGTGAGCAGTTCTTC. The encoded protein is CASSFSAGGGGGEQFF.

The V call is TRBV5-5, the J call TRBJ2-1; D possibly corresponds to TRBD2 (5 bases). This CDR3 is 13 amino acids long. Germline CDR1 reads SGHKS; CDR2 reads YYEKEE (reference sequence). V gave up 2 bases and J gave up 9 bases, with 12 bases separating them. The CDR3: CASSFGGWIEQFF. Here the CDR3 DNA reads TGTGCCAGCAGCTTTGGCGGGTGGATTGAGCAGTTCTTC.

This rearrangement joins TRBV5-1 to TRBJ2-7; 11 bases match TRBD1. This CDR3 region has 14 residues. The germline V gene encodes CDR1 SGHRS and CDR2 YFSETQ. Trimming cost V 4 bases and J 6 bases; bases outside gene matches: 6. CDR3 coding DNA: TGCGCCAGCAGCCACGGAGGGACAGGGGGCGAGCAGTACTTC. Its translation is CASSHGGTGGEQYF.

J is TRBJ1-6 and V is TRBV10-2; D ambiguous. V was clipped by 0 bases and J by 6 bases, with 3 bases between them. The CDR3 is 13 residues long. Germline lookup yields CDR1 WSHSY and CDR2 SAAADI. The chain's CDR3 is CASSESVNSPLHF. In DNA form, the CDR3 reads TGCGCCAGCAGTGAGTCCGTTAATTCACCCCTCCACTTT.

The gene calls are TRBV6-6 and TRBJ2-7; perhaps TRBD1 as D (6 bases). Germline V gene lookup returns CDR1 MNHNY and CDR2 SVGAGI (reference sequence). The CDR3 consists of 14 residues. The V end lost 0 bases, the J end lost 6 bases, and 12 bases lay between the germline ends. The CDR3 loop reads CASSYSGRGSEQYF. CDR3 nucleotides: TGTGCCAGCAGTTACTCAGGCAGGGGAAGCGAGCAGTACTTC.

The J gene is TRBJ2-5, the V gene TRBV7-2, with TRBD2 matching 14 bases. CDR1 is SGHTA, CDR2 FQGNSA, per germline. The CDR3 spans 15 residues. V lost 6 bases, J lost 5 bases, and 5 bases stayed unmatched. The CDR3 protein is CASSQTSGGAETQYF. CDR3 in DNA: TGTGCCAGCAGTCAGACTAGCGGGGGGGCCGAGACCCAGTACTTC.

V is TRBV27 and J is TRBJ2-7, with D perhaps TRBD2 (5 bases). The V and J ends lost 5 bases and 3 bases respectively, with 11 bases between them. Germline V gene data show CDR1 as MNHEY and CDR2 as SMNVEV (reference sequence). This CDR3 is 13 amino acids long. CDR3 residues: CASSDPGIYEQYF. The CDR3 region has the DNA TGTGCCAGCAGTGACCCGGGGATCTACGAGCAGTACTTC.

This clone has a handful of counts. The genes are TRBV10-3 and TRBJ1-1; 9 positions match TRBD1. With 6 bases clipped from V and 1 base from J, the junction kept 3 bases outside the gene matches. This CDR3 has 14 residues. Per the germline V gene, CDR1 is ENHRY and CDR2 is SYGVKD. The DNA for the CDR3 is TGTGCCATCAGGGGACAGGGAGGGAACACTGAAGCTTTCTTT. Its translation: CAIRGQGGNTEAFF.

CDR3 bases: TGTGCCAGCAGCGTAACAGGGGCGGGTGAAAAACTGTTTTTT. This gives the protein CASSVTGAGEKLFF. V gene TRBV9 combines with J gene TRBJ1-4, with TRBD1 matching 7 bases. Germline V gene lookup returns CDR1 SGDLS and CDR2 YYNGEE. The CDR3 is 14 amino acids. V was pared by 1 base and J by 7 bases, with 4 bases of the junction left unmatched.

The chain employs TRBV10-3 and TRBJ2-6; tentatively, D is TRBD1 (6 bases). Per the germline V gene, CDR1 is ENHRY and CDR2 is SYGVKD. The CDR3 runs 18 residues. Deletions cut 3 bases from V and 1 base from J, with 16 bases between. The CDR3 sequence is CAISDLTGTPSGANVLTF. In DNA form, the CDR3 reads TGTGCCATCAGTGATTTAACCGGGACACCTTCTGGGGCCAACGTCCTGACTTTC.

This clone was seen a few times. The chain couples TRBV5-1 to TRBJ2-5; the D gene is possibly TRBD2 (6 bases). The CDR3 consists of 17 residues. V dropped 4 bases and J dropped 7 bases, with 26 bases sitting between them. Germline loops: CDR1 SGHRS, CDR2 YFSETQ. CDR3 coding DNA: TGCGCCAGCAGCCCCTCCGGGACTCAAGCCACTCGGGGGACCCAGTACTTC. It codes for CASSPSGTQATRGTQYF.

The chain combines TRBV2 with TRBJ1-1; D is undetermined. The germline CDR1 and CDR2 sequences are SNHLY and FYNNEI. This CDR3 contains 15 residues. V was clipped by 2 bases and J by 2 bases, with 12 bases between them. Written as DNA, the CDR3 is TGTGCCAGCAGTGAACCCCCCTTCGGTAACACTGAAGCTTTCTTT. Translating gives CASSEPPFGNTEAFF.

CDR3 sequence (DNA): TGTGCCACCTCGGGACAGGGGGGCAACGAGCAGTACTTC. Protein product: CATSGQGGNEQYF. This chain joins TRBV19 and TRBJ2-5, with 11 bases fitting TRBD1. The J call may be wrong; the DNA end is better matched by TRBJ2-7. Germline values: CDR1 LNHDA, CDR2 SQIVND (reference sequence). This CDR3 comprises 13 residues.

A single count supports this clone. The V call is TRBV5-4, the J call TRBJ2-1, with 11 bases fitting TRBD2. Germline lookup yields CDR1 SGHNT and CDR2 YYREEE (reference sequence). The CDR3 has 15 residues. J gave up 6 bases and V 2 bases, and 4 bases lay outside the gene matches. This CDR3 is CASSFTSGGGNEQFF. CDR3 bases: TGTGCCAGCAGCTTCACTAGCGGGGGCGGCAATGAGCAGTTCTTC.

The sample holds a few counts of this clone. This chain connects TRBV19 to TRBJ2-2, with 9 nucleotides matching TRBD1. V gave up 6 bases and J gave up 6 bases; unmatched junction bases: 8. CDR1 and CDR2 (germline): LNHDA, SQIVND (reference sequence). There are 15 residues in the CDR3. The CDR3 loop reads CASRLGQGWAGELFF. The CDR3 DNA is TGTGCCAGTAGACTGGGACAGGGTTGGGCCGGGGAGCTGTTTTTT. The complete variable domain, with remaining parts taken from reference TRBV19 and TRBJ2-2, reads DGGITQSPKYLFRKEGQNVTLSCEQNLNHDAMYWYRQDPGQGLRLIYYSQIVNDFQKGDIAEGYSVSREKKESFPLTVTSAQKNPTAFYLCASRLGQGWAGELFFGEGSRLTVL.

V is TRBV10-3 and J is TRBJ2-7; tentative D call: TRBD1 (5 bases). In germline, CDR1 is ENHRY, CDR2 SYGVKD. The ends were cut back, 6 bases at V and 12 bases at J, with 21 bases in the middle. The CDR3 is 13 amino acids. This CDR3 reads CAIRPQGPLVLYF. CDR3 DNA sequence: TGTGCCATCAGGCCCCAGGGTCCCCTTGTGTTGTACTTC.

The gene calls are TRBV6-1 and TRBJ1-1; possibly TRBD1 for D (6 bases). The germline V gene has CDR1 MNHNS and CDR2 SASEGT. Trimming took off 6 bases at V and 5 bases at J, with 13 bases between the two ends. The length of the CDR3 is 13 residues. This CDR3 reads CASRVEGGTEAFF. The CDR3 nucleotides read TGTGCCAGCAGGGTAGAGGGGGGGACTGAAGCTTTCTTT.

The rearrangement joins TRBV19 to TRBJ1-5; no firm D call. Germline CDR1 LNHDA, CDR2 SQIVND (reference sequence). Trimming took 3 bases from V and 6 from J, leaving 6 bases between them. The length of the CDR3 is 12 residues. The CDR3 region has the DNA TGTGCCAGTAGTATCACTCGTCAGCCCCAGCATTTT. Residues: CASSITRQPQHF. Full variable domain (rest looked up from reference TRBV19 and TRBJ1-5): DGGITQSPKYLFRKEGQNVTLSCEQNLNHDAMYWYRQDPGQGLRLIYYSQIVNDFQKGDIAEGYSVSREKKESFPLTVTSAQKNPTAFYLCASSITRQPQHFGDGTRLSIL.

The chain is built from TRBV11-2 and TRBJ1-2; tentatively, D is TRBD1 (6 bases). The V and J ends lost 4 bases and 8 bases respectively, with 17 bases between them. Germline values: CDR1 SGHAT, CDR2 FQNNGV. The CDR3 runs 14 residues. The CDR3, as DNA: TGTGCCAGCAGCTCACTGACAGGCCTCAGGGGCTACACCTTC. It encodes CASSSLTGLRGYTF.

The chain joins TRBV28 to TRBJ2-5; the D gene is possibly TRBD2 (7 bases). Trimming shortened V by 3 bases and J by 5 bases, and 13 bases separated the two germline ends. Germline V gene lookup returns CDR1 MDHEN and CDR2 SYDVKM. CDR3 size: 14 residues. The CDR3 is CASSFLGGRETQYF. The DNA of the CDR3 is TGTGCCAGCAGTTTTCTCGGGGGGCGGGAGACCCAGTACTTC.

This clone was observed a handful of times. The chain joins TRBV6-9 to TRBJ2-7; D call uncertain. CDR1 is MNHGY and CDR2 is SVAAGI in the germline V gene. The CDR3 totals 15 residues. Trimming left V 2 bases short and J 4 bases short, with 15 bases between. The DNA of the CDR3 is TGTGCCAGCAGTTATAAGTTCGACTTTCAATACGAGCAGTACTTC. It codes for CASSYKFDFQYEQYF.

The chain carries TRBV11-2 and TRBJ2-2, with D tentatively TRBD2 (5 bases). CDR1 and CDR2 (germline): SGHAT, FQNNGV. CDR3 size: 13 residues. Trimming removed 1 base from V and 6 bases from J, with 6 bases in between. CDR3 sequence reads: CASSLAGAGELFF. CDR3 in DNA: TGTGCCAGCAGCTTAGCCGGGGCCGGGGAGCTGTTTTTT.

The V and J genes are TRBV28 and TRBJ2-3; tentative D call: TRBD2 (5 bases). CDR1 is MDHEN and CDR2 is SYDVKM in the germline V gene. The CDR3 sequence is 15 residues long. V was pared by 4 bases and J by 3 bases, with 14 bases between. The CDR3 sequence: CASSSARGQTDTQYF. CDR3 bases: TGTGCCAGCAGTTCCGCCCGAGGGCAGACAGATACGCAGTATTTT.

The chain combines TRBV6-1 with TRBJ1-1; no reliable D call. V gave up 1 base and J gave up 0 bases, with 12 bases separating them. Germline V gives CDR1 MNHNS, CDR2 SASEGT. The CDR3 is 16 amino acids. The CDR3 sequence: CASSEGAVYLNTEAFF. As DNA, the CDR3 is TGTGCCAGCAGTGAAGGGGCAGTTTATCTGAACACTGAAGCTTTCTTT.

The chain links TRBV19 to TRBJ2-7; TRBD2 matches 14 bases. V lost 7 bases, J lost 6 bases, and 8 bases stayed unmatched. The CDR3 spans 15 residues. Germline CDR1 LNHDA, CDR2 SQIVND (reference sequence). CDR3: CASKDGTSGSSEQYF. Here the CDR3 DNA reads TGTGCCAGTAAAGATGGGACTAGCGGGAGTAGCGAGCAGTACTTC.

In this sample, this clone turned up many times. The chain joins TRBV11-2 to TRBJ2-3; a possible D gene is TRBD2 (6 bases). The CDR3 has 15 amino acids. CDR1 is SGHAT, CDR2 FQNNGV, per germline. V was pared by 5 bases and J by 2 bases, with 14 bases between. CDR3 coding DNA: TGTGCCAGCAGCGTTGATAGCGGCTCCACAGATACGCAGTATTTT. Protein sequence: CASSVDSGSTDTQYF.

The chain couples TRBV11-3 to TRBJ1-1, with D unclear. V lost 5 bases to trimming and J lost 6 bases, with 13 bases between them. From germline, CDR1 is SGHNT and CDR2 YENEEA. This CDR3 spans 13 amino acids. The CDR3 sequence: CASSDSPVAEAFF. CDR3 nucleotide sequence: TGTGCCAGCAGCGACTCACCGGTGGCTGAAGCTTTCTTT.

J is TRBJ2-3 and V is TRBV7-8; 14 bases are shared with TRBD2. The CDR3 covers 16 residues. Germline V gene sequence: CDR1 SGHVS, CDR2 FQNEAQ. V shed 4 bases and J 6 bases; nucleotides not matched to a gene: 6. DNA for the CDR3: TGTGCCAGCAGCTCTAGACTAGCGGGGGGGATCGATACGCAGTATTTT. This sequence encodes CASSSRLAGGIDTQYF.

The genes are TRBV7-9 and TRBJ2-3; 10 bases align to TRBD2. Germline V gene lookup returns CDR1 SEHNR and CDR2 FQNEAQ (reference sequence). V was clipped by 3 bases and J by 1 base; unmatched bases: 1. CDR3 size: 15 residues. In DNA form, the CDR3 reads TGTGCCAGCAGCTTGCTAGCGGGGGGCACAGATACGCAGTATTTT. Translation gives CASSLLAGGTDTQYF.

V is TRBV6-5 and J is TRBJ1-2; 9 nucleotides match TRBD1. The J segment lost 8 bases and the V segment lost 3 bases, leaving 7 bases of the junction unmatched. CDR1 is MNHEY and CDR2 is SVGAGI in the germline V gene. The length of the CDR3 is 14 residues. CDR3 amino acids: CASSYSGTGSGYTF. The CDR3 coding sequence is TGTGCCAGCAGTTATTCCGGGACAGGGAGCGGCTACACCTTC.

V and J are TRBV29-1 and TRBJ2-5, with 10 bases fitting TRBD2. V shed 3 bases and J 4 bases; nucleotides not matched to a gene: 8. The CDR3 has 15 residues. From germline, CDR1 is SQVTM and CDR2 ANQGSEA. In DNA, the CDR3 is TGCAGCGTTGATGGTCCTAGCGGGGGTCGAGAGACCCAGTACTTC. Its protein is CSVDGPSGGRETQYF.